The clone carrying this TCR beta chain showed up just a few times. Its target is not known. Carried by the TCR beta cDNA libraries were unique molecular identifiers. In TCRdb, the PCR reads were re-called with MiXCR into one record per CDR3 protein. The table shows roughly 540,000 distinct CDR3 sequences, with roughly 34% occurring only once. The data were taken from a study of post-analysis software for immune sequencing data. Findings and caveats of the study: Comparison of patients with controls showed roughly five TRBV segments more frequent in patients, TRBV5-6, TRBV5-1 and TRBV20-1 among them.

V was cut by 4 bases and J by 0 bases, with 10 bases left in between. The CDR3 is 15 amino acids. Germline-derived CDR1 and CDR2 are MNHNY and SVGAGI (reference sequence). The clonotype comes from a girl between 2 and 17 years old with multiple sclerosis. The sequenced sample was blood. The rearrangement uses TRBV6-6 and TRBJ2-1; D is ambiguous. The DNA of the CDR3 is TGTGCCAGCAGTTTGGTTCCCCCCTCCTACAATGAGCAGTTCTTC. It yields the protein CASSLVPPSYNEQFF.